This TCR beta chain was observed in a study of cytomegalovirus exposure and HLA in healthy donors (dated by TCRdb to the late 2010s). Background on the whole study: An earlier analysis of 587 of the donors reported about 280 Gb of sequence data and 117 million unique TCR beta sequences obtained from about 200 million T cells. An early release covering just under 650 HLA-typed donors comprised approximately 300 gigabases of sequencing data and around 80 million unique TCR sequences. The genetic ancestry cluster associated with self-reported Caucasian donors included about 81% of the 398 genotyped donors. The study aimed to test whether cataloging public T cell receptors could reveal signatures of past pathogen exposure. The T cell repertoires of some 670 subjects were profiled by immunosequencing and related to cytomegalovirus serostatus. A separate validation cohort of more than 100 different subjects was used in addition to the 666-subject first cohort. To predict cytomegalovirus infection status, the study combined high-throughput TCR immunosequencing, statistical association of individual TCRs with disease status, and machine learning. To study patterns of TCR occurrence, a later analysis re-analyzed previously published TCR beta repertoires from 666 donors and added high-resolution HLA genotyping. The later analysis used no new phenotypic data to find candidate immune exposures, relying instead on TCR beta sequences and their occurrence across donors. In an earlier analysis of 500 to 650 of the donors, high-throughput TCR beta sequencing was used to judge whether each TCR beta V gene segment behaved as functional or pseudogenic. Donor age, sex, ethnicity and CMV serostatus were collected together with the repertoire data. A later genetic analysis used genome-wide SNP genotypes for 398 of the 666 donors, treating that subset as a discovery cohort. Every repertoire in the discovery cohort had been generated on one and the same sequencing platform. HLA typing included class I and class II loci at four-digit resolution. Typing coverage varied by locus: 629-630 donors for A, B, C, DRB1 and DQB1; roughly 520 for DQA1; some 610 for DPA1; approximately 470 for DPB1. Five DR-DQ haplotypes were treated as single units for association and clustering because of strong linkage in the cohort. Among a few hundred genotyped donors of the cohort, an average of approximately 240,000 unique TCR beta nucleotide sequences were sequenced per donor, 15% to 20% of them non-productive.

In this sample, this clone turned up a few times. Its specific antigen is unknown. Base qualities are not at hand, and no much larger clone is one base apart. Overall study results and their limits: The classifier was reported to diagnose cytomegalovirus status with high specificity and sensitivity in both the original and validation cohorts. According to a later analysis, most CMV-associated TCR beta chains appeared to be HLA-restricted, and the HLA associations seemed to be driven largely by CMV exposure. A further reported finding was that TCR beta sequences accurately predicted the HLA-A and HLA-B alleles for most subjects in the first cohort. The study listed 150 to 200 TCR beta chains as associated with cytomegalovirus. CMV serostatus was the only immune exposure information available for the cohort. A later analysis found that HLA-associated TCR beta chains were more clonally expanded and had lower generation probabilities than equally common non-associated chains. In vitro tests confirmed that a few of the cytomegalovirus-associated TCR beta chains recognize cytomegalovirus antigens. The earlier analysis of approximately 590 of the donors excluded roughly 16 rarely observed V segments, including chromosome 9 orphons, because counts were too low. The sequencing pipeline was judged likely to have produced a cluster of highly shared sequence variants as a technical artifact. Linkage disequilibrium might explain the correlated functional status among segregating V segments, but an unknown experimental factor could not be ruled out. The authors suggested that the approach could potentially be extended to other disease states and immunological phenotypes. A later analysis found that TCR association rates varied across HLA loci, with DRB1 alleles showing the most associated TCRs and HLA-C alleles the fewest. Compared with the 666-donor mean, donors in an Asian-associated ancestry cluster had fewer N-insertions in productive TCRs, according to a later genetic analysis. In this cohort, only TCR beta chains were sequenced, and detectable features were limited by the absence of alpha or paired-chain data. Most TCR sequences were seen in very few donors, while some public TCRs were found in many individuals. Sequencing depth was assumed to be roughly uniform across donors in the presence/absence analyses, though that assumption may not hold. When HLA alleles, especially DR and DQ, strongly co-occurred, TCR associations were difficult to assign to individual alleles. A later genetic analysis associated a missense DCLRE1C variant with V-gene and J-gene trimming of TCR beta chains, and an independent cohort replicated the association. A later analysis associated 16,951 TCR beta sequences with specific HLA alleles at a false discovery rate of 0.05. Because some donors lacked HLA typing at each locus, the association tests relied only on the typed subset. In an earlier analysis of around 500 of the donors, most TCR beta V segments appeared in productive rearrangements about 90% or about 30% of the time, broadly matching IMGT annotations. A later analysis reported that several top co-occurrence clusters appeared linked to parvovirus B19, influenza, CMV and Epstein-Barr virus.

Library preparation used the immunoSEQ multiplex PCR assay. For the multiplex PCR, a mixture combining 60 forward primers for TCR Vbeta segments and 13 reverse primers for TCR Jbeta segments was used. The CDR3 region of rearranged TCR beta genes was amplified from genomic DNA with a multiplex PCR assay. Amplified TCR beta libraries were sequenced as 87-base-pair reads on the Illumina HiSeq System. The study's processing was this. A later analysis tallied roughly 78 million unique TCR beta chains across the approximately 670 repertoires, and around 9.9 million of those chains were shared by two or more donors. To remove PCR and sequencing errors, raw reads were error-corrected and collapsed into unique sequences using a nearest-neighbor algorithm that merged closely related sequences. To assign V, D and J gene segments, CDR3 sequences were aligned to IMGT reference sequences. For a sequence to be retained, a match of at least six nucleotides was required to both a V gene segment and a J gene segment. Rearrangements were called productive when the CDR3 lacked stop codons and stayed in frame with V and J; all others were non-productive. Following IMGT convention, CDR3 was defined as the stretch from the second conserved V-encoded cysteine to the conserved J-encoded phenylalanine. The earlier analysis of more than 450 of the donors excluded sequences that lacked an unambiguous match to a single V gene segment. An earlier analysis of approximately 590 of the donors called V segments functional above 56.7% productive rearrangements and segregating when the between-donor standard deviation exceeded 5%. A statistical classification framework was built to diagnose cytomegalovirus status from the catalog of TCR beta chain sequences. V and J gene assignment, in a later analysis, came from comparing TCR nucleotide sequences with IMGT/GENE-DB human TR gene sequences. A later analysis assigned CDR3 sequences and most-parsimonious VDJ recombination scenarios with the TCRdist pipeline. In a later analysis, each TCR beta chain was defined by its CDR3 amino acid sequence together with its V-gene family, and reads lacking a unique V-gene family were excluded. In a later analysis, some 600 highly shared, low-generation-probability nucleotide sequences were removed to address suspected cross-contamination and a sequencing artifact. In a later analysis, a clonal expansion index was calculated for each public chain from normalized within-repertoire ranks of inferred template counts. In a later analysis, generation probabilities were computed with a VDJ recombination model fitted to out-of-frame rearrangements, and the resulting probabilities were checked against IGoR. Hypergeometric tests were used in a later analysis to score TCR-TCR, TCR-HLA and TCR-CMV co-occurrence, with a repertoire-size bias correction applied to the TCR pairs. To estimate false discovery rates, a later analysis permuted the HLA or CMV assignments 20 times. In a later analysis, co-occurring TCRs were grouped using DBSCAN, with TCRdist sequence similarity added in when clustering inside HLA-allele-positive subsets. Repertoires with fewer than 30,000 or more than 120,000 public chains were left out of co-occurrence clustering, as were a handful of repertoires with anomalous nucleotide sharing. This immuneACCESS table, as held by TCRdb, lists in-frame sequences with V and J called but not all clones. Of the missing ones, under half trace to an unresolved V gene in checked studies; the others have no known cause. The DNA was the basis for D and trimming; V, J and clone size are from that table. A total of approximately 170,000 clones appear in this sample, roughly 84% of them only once. Approximately 1.2% of the sample is in the top ten clones.

The cohort consisted of 670 or so healthy bone marrow donors. Cohort members were all nominally healthy when sampled, although unrecorded immune exposures were likely present. The donor tested CMV seronegative, placing the donor among the 300 to 400 seronegative members of the cohort. A peripheral blood sample was provided by each donor, and peripheral blood mononuclear cells were used for TCR beta sequencing. The Qiagen DNeasy Blood Extraction Kit was used to extract genomic DNA from the blood cell samples. The clonotype was recovered from a boy aged 2 to 9 in good health and CMV-seronegative. The sequencing sample was made of PBMCs.

The sequenced DNA: TGTGCCAGCAGTTACGGGGCGGAGGGAGATACGCAGTATTTT. This gives the protein CASSYGAEGDTQYF. Rearrangement joined TRBV6-5 to TRBJ2-3, with TRBD2 tentatively as D gene (6 bases match). V is shortened by 2 bases, J by 5 bases, and the region joining them spans 11 bases. Including the terminal cysteine and phenylalanine, the CDR3 comprises 14 residues. The kept DNA is CDR3 alone, 42 bases in frame from the first base. As encoded in the germline V gene, CDR1 is MNHEY while CDR2 is SVGAGI.